A selection of T cell receptor beta chains follows, all from one sample in a study. From the 5' RACE reads, TCRdb called clonotypes with MiXCR, one entry per CDR3 protein. The sample lists some 8,700 distinct CDR3 sequences, approximately 15% occurring once. Sequenced material: memory CD4+ T cells sorted from blood. The receptors were sampled from a female donor with breast cancer. CDR3s include the opening cysteine and the closing phenylalanine or tryptophan. A D gene is named only where the DNA matches it firmly. Size is stated for part of the rows, as once, few or many counts, or as a class when the clone is expanded.

many,TRBD2,TRBJ2-7,TRBV7-9,CASSLGEGLGYEQYF,TGTGCCAGCAGCTTAGGGGAGGGATTGGGCTACGAGCAGTACTTC
medium-sized,NA,TRBJ1-5,TRBV6-1,CASSAVRGRNQPQHF,TGTGCCAGCAGTGCGGTCCGGGGGCGCAATCAGCCCCAGCATTTT
medium-sized,NA,TRBJ1-5,TRBV6-6,CASSSPADQPQHF,TGTGCCAGCAGTTCTCCGGCCGATCAGCCCCAGCATTTT
medium-sized,TRBD2,TRBJ2-3,TRBV20-1,CSASNSGSADTQYF,TGCAGTGCTAGTAATAGCGGGAGTGCAGATACGCAGTATTTT
medium-sized,TRBD2,TRBJ2-4,TRBV4-2,CASSQDFSGTSAAKNIQYF,TGTGCCAGCAGCCAAGATTTCTCCGGGACTAGCGCGGCCAAAAACATTCAGTACTTC
many,TRBD2,TRBJ2-7,TRBV20-1,CSAMGSRGVPNEQYF,TGCAGTGCTATGGGAAGTCGGGGGGTGCCCAACGAGCAGTACTTC
many,NA,TRBJ2-7,TRBV7-9,CASSSAGQGLYEQYF,TGTGCCAGCAGCTCGGCGGGGCAAGGACTCTACGAGCAGTACTTC
once,TRBD1,TRBJ2-2,TRBV29-1,CSGEGGIGELFF,TGCAGCGGAGAAGGGGGCATCGGGGAGCTGTTTTTT
few,NA,TRBJ2-7,TRBV28,CASSPRVAVLDEQYF,TGTGCCAGCAGTCCTAGGGTAGCGGTTCTAGACGAGCAGTACTTC
many,TRBD2,TRBJ2-6,TRBV2,CASTLTWGGSGANVLTF,TGTGCCAGCACCCTAACCTGGGGGGGTTCTGGGGCCAACGTCCTGACTTTC
medium-sized,NA,TRBJ1-1,TRBV7-8,CASSPRVIVNTEAFF,TGTGCCAGCAGCCCTCGAGTGATAGTGAACACTGAAGCTTTCTTT
medium-sized,NA,TRBJ1-4,TRBV20-1,CSARSAGEWEKLFF,TGCAGTGCTAGGTCGGCAGGGGAATGGGAAAAACTGTTTTTT
NA,TRBD1,TRBJ2-1,TRBV7-9,CASTTRRTGLDEQFF,TGTGCCAGCACCACCCGGCGGACAGGGCTGGATGAGCAGTTCTTC
medium-sized,NA,TRBJ1-2,TRBV5-1,CASSPGSRADYGYTF,TGCGCCAGCAGCCCCGGAAGTCGGGCTGACTATGGCTACACCTTC
many,TRBD1,TRBJ1-1,TRBV5-1,CASCLGGQMNTEAFF,TGCGCCAGCTGCCTGGGGGGACAGATGAACACTGAAGCTTTCTTT
medium-sized,NA,TRBJ2-5,TRBV4-1,CASSQDGTLRAEETQYF,TGCGCCAGCAGCCAAGATGGCACACTACGGGCCGAAGAGACCCAGTACTTC
many,NA,TRBJ1-1,TRBV30,CAWNRYMNTEAFF,TGTGCCTGGAATCGGTACATGAACACTGAAGCTTTCTTT
many,TRBD2,TRBJ2-3,TRBV6-1,CASSTSGGFTDTQYF,TGTGCCAGCAGCACTAGCGGGGGTTTTACAGATACGCAGTATTTT
NA,NA,TRBJ1-1,TRBV5-1,CASSLQDPNTEACF,TGCGCCAGCAGCTTACAGGACCCCAACACTGAAGCTTGCTTT
many,NA,TRBJ2-3,TRBV7-2,CASSPDRTTDTQYF,TGTGCCAGCAGCCCGGACAGAACCACAGATACGCAGTATTTT